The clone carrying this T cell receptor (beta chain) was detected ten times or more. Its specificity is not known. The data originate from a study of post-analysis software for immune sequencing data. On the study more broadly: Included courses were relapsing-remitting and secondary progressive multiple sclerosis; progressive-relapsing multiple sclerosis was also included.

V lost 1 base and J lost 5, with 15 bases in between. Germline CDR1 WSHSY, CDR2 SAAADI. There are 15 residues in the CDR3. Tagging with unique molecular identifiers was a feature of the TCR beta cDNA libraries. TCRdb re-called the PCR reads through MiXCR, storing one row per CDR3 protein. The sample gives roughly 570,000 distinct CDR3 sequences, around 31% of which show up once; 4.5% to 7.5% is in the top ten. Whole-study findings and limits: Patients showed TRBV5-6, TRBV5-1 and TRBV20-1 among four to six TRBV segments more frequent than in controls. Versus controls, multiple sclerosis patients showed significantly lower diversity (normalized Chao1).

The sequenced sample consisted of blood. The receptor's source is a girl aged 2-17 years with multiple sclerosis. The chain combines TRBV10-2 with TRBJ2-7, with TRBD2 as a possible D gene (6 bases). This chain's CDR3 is CASSEWQGGIHEQYF. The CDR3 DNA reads TGCGCCAGCAGTGAGTGGCAGGGAGGCATCCACGAGCAGTACTTC.